This T cell receptor (beta chain) was found in a study of shared clonotypes between healthy human individuals. Study outcomes and limitations: Clonotypes shared by all four sorted-subset donors had higher generation probabilities than non-shared clonotypes. Estimated richness values were generally larger in naive subsets than in memory subsets. It was only blood that was sampled, and tissue repertoires likely differ.

Using immunoSEQ multiplex PCR, the repertoire was profiled, and TCRdb retains in-frame clones only, with some absent. This table has 550,000 to 850,000 clones, under 80% appearing once. As to this clone: Antigen: not known.

Sequences were obtained from memory CD4+ T cells sorted from blood. Subset noted: CD45RA-negative fraction. This sequence originates from a woman in her 30s in good health.

Here the CDR3 reads CASSRLRRDNEQYF. DNA of the CDR3: TGTGCCAGCAGCCGACTTAGGAGGGACAACGAGCAGTACTTC. The rearrangement joins TRBV14 to TRBJ2-7, with D tentatively TRBD1 or TRBD2 (6 bases each). CDR3 size: 14 residues. Germline loops: CDR1 SGHDN, CDR2 FVKESK. V was trimmed by 4 bases and J by 5 bases, leaving 15 bases between them.